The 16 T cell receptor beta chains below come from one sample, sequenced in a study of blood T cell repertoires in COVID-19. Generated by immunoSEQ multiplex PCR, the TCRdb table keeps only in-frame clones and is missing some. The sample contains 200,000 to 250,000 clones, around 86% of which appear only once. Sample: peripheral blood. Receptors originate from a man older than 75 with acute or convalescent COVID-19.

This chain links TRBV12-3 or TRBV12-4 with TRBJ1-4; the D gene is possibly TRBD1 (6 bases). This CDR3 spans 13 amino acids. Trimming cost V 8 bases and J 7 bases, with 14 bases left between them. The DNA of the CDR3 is TGTGCCAGCGCTTGGACAGTCGGTGAAAAACTGTTTTTT. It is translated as CASAWTVGEKLFF.

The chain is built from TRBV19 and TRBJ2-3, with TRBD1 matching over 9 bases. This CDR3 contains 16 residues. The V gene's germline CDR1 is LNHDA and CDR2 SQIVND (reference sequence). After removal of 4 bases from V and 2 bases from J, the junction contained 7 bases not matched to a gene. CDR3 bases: TGTGCCAGTAGTAGAGGAGGGACAGGGACCACAGATACGCAGTATTTT. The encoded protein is CASSRGGTGTTDTQYF. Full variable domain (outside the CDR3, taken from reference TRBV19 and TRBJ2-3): DGGITQSPKYLFRKEGQNVTLSCEQNLNHDAMYWYRQDPGQGLRLIYYSQIVNDFQKGDIAEGYSVSREKKESFPLTVTSAQKNPTAFYLCASSRGGTGTTDTQYFGPGTRLTVL.

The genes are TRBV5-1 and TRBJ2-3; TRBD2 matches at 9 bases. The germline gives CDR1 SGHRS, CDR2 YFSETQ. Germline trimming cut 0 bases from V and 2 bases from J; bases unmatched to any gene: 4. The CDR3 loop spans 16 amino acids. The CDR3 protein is CASSLEVAGATDTQYF. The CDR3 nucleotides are TGCGCCAGCAGCTTGGAAGTAGCGGGAGCCACAGATACGCAGTATTTT.

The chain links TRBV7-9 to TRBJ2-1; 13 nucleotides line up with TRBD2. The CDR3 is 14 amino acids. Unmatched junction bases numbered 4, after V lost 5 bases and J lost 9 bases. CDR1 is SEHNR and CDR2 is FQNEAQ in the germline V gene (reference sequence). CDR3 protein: CASSLGLAGVEQFF. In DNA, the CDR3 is TGTGCCAGCAGCCTAGGACTAGCGGGAGTTGAGCAGTTCTTC. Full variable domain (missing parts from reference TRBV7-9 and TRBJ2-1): DTGVSQNPRHKITKRGQNVTFRCDPISEHNRLYWYRQTLGQGPEFLTYFQNEAQLEKSRLLSDRFSAERPKGSFSTLEIQRTEQGDSAMYLCASSLGLAGVEQFFGPGTRLTVL.

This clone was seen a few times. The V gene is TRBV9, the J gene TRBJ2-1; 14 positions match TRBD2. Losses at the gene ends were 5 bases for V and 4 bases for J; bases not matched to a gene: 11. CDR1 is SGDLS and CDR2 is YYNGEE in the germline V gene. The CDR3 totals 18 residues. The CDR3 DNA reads TGTGCCAGCAGTAGGACACCGGGACTAGCGGGAGATTACAATGAGCAGTTCTTC. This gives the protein CASSRTPGLAGDYNEQFF.

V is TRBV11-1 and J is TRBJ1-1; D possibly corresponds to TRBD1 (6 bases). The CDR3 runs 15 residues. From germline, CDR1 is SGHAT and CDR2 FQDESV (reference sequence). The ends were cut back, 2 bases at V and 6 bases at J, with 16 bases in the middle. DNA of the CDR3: TGTGCCAGCAGCTTAAAACAGGGCTTGATACCTGAAGCTTTCTTT. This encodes CASSLKQGLIPEAFF. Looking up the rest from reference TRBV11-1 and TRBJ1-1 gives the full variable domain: EAEVAQSPRYKITEKSQAVAFWCDPISGHATLYWYRQILGQGPELLVQFQDESVVDDSQLPKDRFSAERLKGVDSTLKIQPAELGDSAMYLCASSLKQGLIPEAFFGQGTRLTVV.

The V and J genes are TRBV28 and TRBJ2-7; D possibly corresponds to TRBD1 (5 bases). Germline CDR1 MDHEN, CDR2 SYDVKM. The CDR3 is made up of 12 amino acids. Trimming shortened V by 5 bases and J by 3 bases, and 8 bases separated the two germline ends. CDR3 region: CASSPDNYEQYF. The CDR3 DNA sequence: TGTGCCAGCAGTCCGGACAACTACGAGCAGTACTTC.

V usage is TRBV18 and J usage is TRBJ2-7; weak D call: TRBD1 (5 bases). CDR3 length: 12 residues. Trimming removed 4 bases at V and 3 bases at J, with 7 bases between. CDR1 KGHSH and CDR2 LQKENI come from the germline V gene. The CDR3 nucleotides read TGTGCCAGCTCACTTGACAGCTACGAGCAGTACGTC. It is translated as CASSLDSYEQYV.

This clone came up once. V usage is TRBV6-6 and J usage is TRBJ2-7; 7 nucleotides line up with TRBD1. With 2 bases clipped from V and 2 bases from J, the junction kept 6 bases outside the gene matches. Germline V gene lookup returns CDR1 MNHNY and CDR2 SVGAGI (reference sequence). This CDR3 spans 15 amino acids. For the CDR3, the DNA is TGTGCCAGCAGTTACACCGCAGGGACAGCCTACGAGCAGTACTTC. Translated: CASSYTAGTAYEQYF.

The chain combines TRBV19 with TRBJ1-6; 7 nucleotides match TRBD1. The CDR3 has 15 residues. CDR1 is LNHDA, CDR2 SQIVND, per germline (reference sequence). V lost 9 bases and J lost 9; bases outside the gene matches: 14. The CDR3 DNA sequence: TGTGCCAGCGCGGACAGGTCAAACGCGGTTTCACCCCTCCACTTT. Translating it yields CASADRSNAVSPLHF.

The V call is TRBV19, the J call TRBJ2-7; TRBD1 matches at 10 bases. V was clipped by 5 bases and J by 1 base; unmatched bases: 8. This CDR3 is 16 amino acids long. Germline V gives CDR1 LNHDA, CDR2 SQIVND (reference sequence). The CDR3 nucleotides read TGTGCCAGTAGTCCTTCCGGACAGGGGGGATCCTACGAGCAGTACTTC. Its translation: CASSPSGQGGSYEQYF.

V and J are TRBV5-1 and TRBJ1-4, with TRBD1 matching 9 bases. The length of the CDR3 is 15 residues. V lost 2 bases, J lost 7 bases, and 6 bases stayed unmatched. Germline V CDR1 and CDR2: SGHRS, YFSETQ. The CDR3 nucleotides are TGCGCCAGCAGCTTACAGACAGGGGGATTTGAAAAACTGTTTTTT. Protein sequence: CASSLQTGGFEKLFF.

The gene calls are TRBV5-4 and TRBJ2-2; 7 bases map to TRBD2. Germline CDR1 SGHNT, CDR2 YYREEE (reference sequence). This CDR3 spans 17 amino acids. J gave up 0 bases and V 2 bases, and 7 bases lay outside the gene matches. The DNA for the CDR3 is TGTGCCAGCAGCTTAGGGATAGCGGGCGCGAACACCGGGGAGCTGTTTTTT. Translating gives CASSLGIAGANTGELFF.

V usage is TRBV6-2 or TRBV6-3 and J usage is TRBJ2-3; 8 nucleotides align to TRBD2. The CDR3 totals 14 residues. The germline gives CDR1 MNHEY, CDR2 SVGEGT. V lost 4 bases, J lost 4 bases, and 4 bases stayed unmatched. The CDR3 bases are TGTGCCAGCAGTTTGGCAGCGGGAGCAGATACGCAGTATTTT. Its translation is CASSLAAGADTQYF.

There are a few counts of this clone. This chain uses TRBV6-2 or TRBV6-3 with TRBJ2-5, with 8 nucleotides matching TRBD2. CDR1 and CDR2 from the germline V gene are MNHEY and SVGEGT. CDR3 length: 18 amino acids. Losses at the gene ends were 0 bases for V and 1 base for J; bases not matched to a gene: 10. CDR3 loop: CASSYSSLSGVLQETQYF. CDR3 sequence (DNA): TGTGCCAGCAGTTACTCCTCCCTTAGCGGGGTCCTCCAAGAGACCCAGTACTTC.

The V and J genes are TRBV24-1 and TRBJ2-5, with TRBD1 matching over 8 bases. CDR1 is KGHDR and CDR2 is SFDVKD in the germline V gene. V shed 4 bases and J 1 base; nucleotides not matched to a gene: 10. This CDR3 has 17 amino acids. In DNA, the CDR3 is TGTGCCACCAGTGACGTTTCGGGAACAGGGGGCCAAGAGACCCAGTACTTC. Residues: CATSDVSGTGGQETQYF.